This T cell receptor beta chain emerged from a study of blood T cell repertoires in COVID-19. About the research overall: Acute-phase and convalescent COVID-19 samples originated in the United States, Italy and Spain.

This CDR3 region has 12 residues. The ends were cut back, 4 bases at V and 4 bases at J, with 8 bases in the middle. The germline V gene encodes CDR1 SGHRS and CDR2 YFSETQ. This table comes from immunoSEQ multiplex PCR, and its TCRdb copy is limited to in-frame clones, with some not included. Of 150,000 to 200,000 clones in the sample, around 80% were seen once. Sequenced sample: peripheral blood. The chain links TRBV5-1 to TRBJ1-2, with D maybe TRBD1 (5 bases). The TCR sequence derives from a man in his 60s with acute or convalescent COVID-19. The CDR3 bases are TGCGCCAGCAGCATTGACAGCTATGGCTACACCTTC. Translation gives CASSIDSYGYTF.